This T cell receptor beta chain was sequenced during a study of shared clonotypes between healthy human individuals. The study, taken as a whole, reports: In a handful of donors, around 5.5% of naive CD4 clonotypes appeared in common. Rarefaction demonstrated incomplete sorted-subset sequencing despite large depth.

Trimming left V 0 bases short and J 0 bases short, with 11 bases between. CDR1 and CDR2 (germline): MNHEY, SVGAGI. The CDR3 sequence is 16 residues long. It was into CD45RA+ naive and CD45RA-negative memory subsets that the CD4+ cells were split. Sequencing used immunoSEQ multiplex PCR; TCRdb keeps in-frame clones, though not all of them. The sample carries about a million clones, 60% to 85% recorded once. Comments on this clone: The antigen remains unidentified.

The chain recombines TRBV6-5 with TRBJ1-2; the D gene is possibly TRBD1 (5 bases). Sequenced input: memory CD4+ T cells from PBMCs. As to subset: CD45RA-negative fraction. This TCR derives from a man aged 18 to 29 in good health. Some clones in this sample may be carry-over from other donors' samples. The CDR3 nucleotides read TGTGCCAGCAGTTACTCGGCACGGGGGGCTAACTATGGCTACACCTTC. As protein: CASSYSARGANYGYTF.